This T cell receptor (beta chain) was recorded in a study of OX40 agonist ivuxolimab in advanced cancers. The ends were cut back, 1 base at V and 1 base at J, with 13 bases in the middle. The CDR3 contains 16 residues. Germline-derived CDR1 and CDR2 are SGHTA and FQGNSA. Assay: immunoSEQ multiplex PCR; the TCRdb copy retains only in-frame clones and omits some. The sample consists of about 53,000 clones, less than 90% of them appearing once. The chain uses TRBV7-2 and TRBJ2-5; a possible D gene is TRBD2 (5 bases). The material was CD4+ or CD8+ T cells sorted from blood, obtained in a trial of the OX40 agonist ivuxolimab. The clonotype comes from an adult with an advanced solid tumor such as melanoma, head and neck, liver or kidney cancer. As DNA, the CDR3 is TGTGCCAGCAGCTTAGGTTCTGGAGGTACCCAAGAGACCCAGTACTTC. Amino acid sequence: CASSLGSGGTQETQYF.